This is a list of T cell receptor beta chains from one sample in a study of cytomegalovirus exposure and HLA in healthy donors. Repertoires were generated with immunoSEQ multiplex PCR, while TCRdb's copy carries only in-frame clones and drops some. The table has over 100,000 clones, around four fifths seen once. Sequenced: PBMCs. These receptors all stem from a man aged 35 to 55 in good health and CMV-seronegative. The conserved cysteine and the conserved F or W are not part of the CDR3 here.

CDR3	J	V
ASSQDSRRRNYGYT	TRBJ1-2	TRBV4-1
ASSIGFDGYT	TRBJ1-2	TRBV19
ASSPGREPYEQY	TRBJ2-7	TRBV18
ASSEWTRGTEAF	TRBJ1-1	TRBV2
ASSPHRGGGNTEAF	TRBJ1-1	TRBV19
ASSLYQAGGISPLH	TRBJ1-6	TRBV27
ASSYSRQDYEQY	NA	TRBV6-5
AWSLAGLGDSPLH	TRBJ1-6	TRBV30
ASSLASSGVTDTQY	TRBJ2-3	TRBV5-4
ASSPELGGVLEAF	TRBJ1-1	TRBV4-1
ASSIISQKGATYGYT	TRBJ1-2	TRBV19
ASSGRGTGSGNTIY	TRBJ1-3	TRBV2
ASSLDRPLGGTEAF	TRBJ1-1	TRBV5-1
ASRTGGADTQY	TRBJ2-3	TRBV7-2
ASSPSRRIYGYT	TRBJ1-2	TRBV27
ASSLAQGPAYEQY	TRBJ2-7	TRBV5-1
AISGGGQGWDEQY	TRBJ2-7	TRBV10-3
ASSPGLRVFDEQF	TRBJ2-1	TRBV19
ASSYGGRDTIY	TRBJ1-3	TRBV5-8
ASSPGTGRNGYT	TRBJ1-2	TRBV2
ASSPSGVADTQY	TRBJ2-3	TRBV18
AISESGLASYEQY	TRBJ2-7	TRBV10-3
AEGGAAYEQY	TRBJ2-7	TRBV30
ASSIGGLAGITDTQY	TRBJ2-3	TRBV19
ASSQDTEQPQH	TRBJ1-5	TRBV4-1
ASRSTSGFAGELF	TRBJ2-2	TRBV11-2
ASSVGDSSGNTIY	TRBJ1-3	TRBV9
ASSELDSTEAF	TRBJ1-1	TRBV25-1
ASSYGGTEAF	TRBJ1-1	TRBV6-5
ASSLVHRNEKLF	TRBJ1-4	TRBV5-1